This section outlines one TCR beta chain sequence together with its context. The antigen is not known. The CDR3 length is 15 residues. Germline loops: CDR1 SGHNT, CDR2 YYREEE (reference sequence). V was pared by 3 bases and J by 2 bases, with 5 bases of the junction left unmatched. PCR primers comprised 60 Vbeta and 13 Jbeta primers. Here immunoSEQ multiplex PCR was the method, and the copy in TCRdb shows in-frame clones only, minus some. The top ten clones hold around 5% of a sample with roughly 160,000 clones, roughly two thirds of them seen once. This sample was taken from a study of cytomegalovirus exposure and HLA in healthy donors. Study results and limitations: HLA allele associations emerged for some 16,000 TCR beta sequences in a later analysis, at 0.05 false discovery rate. Per a prior analysis, the majority of TCR beta V segments were productive roughly 87% or roughly 30% of the time. The classifier, whose performance was assessed in both the original and validation cohorts, reportedly diagnosed cytomegalovirus status with high specificity and sensitivity.

Sequencing used PBMCs. The gene calls are TRBV5-4 and TRBJ2-5; 9 positions match TRBD2. The TCR sequence derives from a woman aged 18-29 years in good health and CMV-seropositive. CDR3 bases: TGTGCCAGCAGCTACTGGCGGGGGGGACAAGAGACCCAGTACTTC. Translating it yields CASSYWRGGQETQYF.